Below, 12 T cell receptor beta chains from the same sample are listed, as sequenced in a study of HIV-infected patients and healthy controls. Alpha and beta constant-region primers primed reverse transcription of 400 to 500 ng RNA. Each of the alpha and beta chains got its own library through chain-specific third strand synthesis with indices. TCRdb reprocessed the 5' RACE reads with MiXCR, giving one entry per CDR3 protein. The table includes 8,000 to 10,000 distinct CDR3 sequences, 7.3% detected once. No cell fractionation was done, so the repertoire covers all unsorted peripheral blood T cells. The specimen was blood, collected before antiretroviral therapy. These receptors came from an adult with HIV infection.

Many counts were recorded for this clonotype. This chain links TRBV19 with TRBJ2-3, with 12 bases lining up with TRBD2. The V and J ends lost 7 bases and 5 bases, in that order; junction bases with no gene match: 7. The CDR3 extends over 15 amino acids. Looked up from germline, CDR1 is LNHDA and CDR2 is SQIVND (reference sequence). The CDR3, as DNA: TGTGCCAGTAACCTAGCGGGGGGGCCGGGAGATACGCAGTATTTT. It yields the protein CASNLAGGPGDTQYF. The entire variable domain, with the rest obtained from reference TRBV19 and TRBJ2-3, is as follows: DGGITQSPKYLFRKEGQNVTLSCEQNLNHDAMYWYRQDPGQGLRLIYYSQIVNDFQKGDIAEGYSVSREKKESFPLTVTSAQKNPTAFYLCASNLAGGPGDTQYFGPGTRLTVL.

The chain uses TRBV30 and TRBJ1-5, with no clear D. Trimming shortened V by 3 bases and J by 6 bases, and 9 bases separated the two germline ends. CDR1 is GTSNPN, CDR2 SVGIG, per germline (reference sequence). There are 12 residues in the CDR3. CDR3 coding DNA: TGTGCCTGGAGGAACACGGGTCAGCCCCAGCATTTT. This translates into CAWRNTGQPQHF.

There are many counts of this clonotype. The rearrangement uses TRBV21-1 and TRBJ1-5; the table's D call of TRBD1 was not tested on the DNA. TRBV21-1 is a recognized pseudogene. This CDR3 is built from 11 residues. The CDR3: CASSPRGAQHF. The CDR3 DNA follows: TGTGCCAGCAGCCCCCGGGGGGCCCAGCATTTT.

This clonotype was found many times. V gene TRBV4-3 combines with J gene TRBJ2-1; D ambiguous. Germline assignment: CDR1 LGHNA and CDR2 YSLEER. The CDR3 spans 14 residues. V was shortened by 0 bases and J by 10 bases, with 13 bases between the two germline ends. Here the CDR3 reads CASSQDTRMREQFF. In nucleotides, the CDR3 is TGCGCCAGCAGCCAAGATACTCGGATGAGGGAGCAGTTCTTC.

This clonotype was found many times. The rearrangement links TRBV5-1 to TRBJ1-2; D call uncertain. Looked up from germline, CDR1 is SGHRS and CDR2 is YFSETQ. Between the trimmed V and J ends, which lost 1 base and 5 bases, there was a span of 9 bases. The CDR3 sequence is 13 residues long. The CDR3 nucleotides are TGCGCCAGCAGCTTGAACGGGGAATATGGCTACACCTTC. It yields the protein CASSLNGEYGYTF.

This clonotype was seen at least ten times. The CDR3 loop is CASSNTGELFF. The CDR3, as DNA: TGTGCCAGCAGTAACACCGGGGAGCTGTTTTTT. V gene TRBV6-6 combines with J gene TRBJ2-2; no clear D. V was shortened by 5 bases and J by 2 bases, with 0 bases between the two germline ends. There are 11 residues in the CDR3. The germline gives CDR1 MNHNY, CDR2 SVGAGI (reference sequence).

This chain links TRBV7-9 with TRBJ2-7, with D possibly TRBD2 on 5 matching bases. The germline V gene has CDR1 SEHNR and CDR2 FQNEAQ (reference sequence). Trimming took off 1 base at V and 5 bases at J, with 12 bases between the two ends. The CDR3 runs to 14 residues. DNA for the CDR3: TGTGCCAGCAGCTTAGTTGCCGGAGGAAACGAGCAGTACTTC. Residues: CASSLVAGGNEQYF.

The sample holds many counts of this clonotype. The chain uses TRBV3-1 and TRBJ2-3; D is unclear. The CDR3 has 14 residues. The V end lost 0 bases, the J end lost 6 bases, and 10 bases lay between the germline ends. CDR1 is LGHDT, CDR2 YNNKEL, per germline (reference sequence). Written as DNA, the CDR3 is TGTGCCAGCAGCCAAGACGTTCATGGGGATACGCAGTATTTT. It specifies CASSQDVHGDTQYF.

Many counts were recorded for this clonotype. This chain links TRBV19 with TRBJ1-5, with D maybe TRBD1 (5 bases). Germline V CDR1 and CDR2: LNHDA, SQIVND (reference sequence). CDR3 length: 15 residues. V lost 5 bases to trimming and J lost 0 bases, with 11 bases between them. DNA of the CDR3: TGTGCCAGTAGTTGGACACAGTATAGCAATCAGCCCCAGCATTTT. It translates to CASSWTQYSNQPQHF.

This clonotype appeared many times. V and J are TRBV6-5 and TRBJ2-1, with 9 nucleotides matching TRBD2. This CDR3 is built from 15 residues. V gave up 3 bases and J gave up 8 bases; unmatched junction bases: 8. Germline V CDR1 and CDR2: MNHEY, SVGAGI. The CDR3, as DNA: TGTGCCAGCAGTTATAGGGCGGGGGGGCACGATGAGCAGTTCTTC. It specifies CASSYRAGGHDEQFF.

This clonotype showed up many times. The V gene is TRBV7-2, the J gene TRBJ2-5; TRBD1 matches 10 bases. This CDR3 contains 16 residues. Germline V gene data show CDR1 as SGHTA and CDR2 as FQGNSA. V dropped 6 bases and J dropped 4; count of bases not matched to a gene: 11. The CDR3 sequence: CASSWGGQGRRETQYF. CDR3 nucleotides: TGTGCCAGCAGTTGGGGGGGACAGGGGCGGCGAGAGACCCAGTACTTC. Full variable domain (outside the CDR3, taken from reference TRBV7-2 and TRBJ2-5): GAGVSQSPSNKVTEKGKDVELRCDPISGHTALYWYRQSLGQGLEFLIYFQGNSAPDKSGLPSDRFSAERTGGSVSTLTIQRTQQEDSAVYLCASSWGGQGRRETQYFGPGTRLLVL.

This clonotype has just a few counts. The V and J genes are TRBV20-1 and TRBJ2-1; TRBD2 aligns across 11 bases. The J segment lost 5 bases and the V segment lost 6 bases, leaving 9 bases of the junction unmatched. This CDR3 contains 15 residues. The germline CDR1 and CDR2 sequences are DFQATT and SNEGSKA (reference sequence). For the CDR3, the DNA is TGCAGTGCCCCTATGGGACTAGCGGCAAACAATGAGCAGTTCTTC. Translated, it gives CSAPMGLAANNEQFF.